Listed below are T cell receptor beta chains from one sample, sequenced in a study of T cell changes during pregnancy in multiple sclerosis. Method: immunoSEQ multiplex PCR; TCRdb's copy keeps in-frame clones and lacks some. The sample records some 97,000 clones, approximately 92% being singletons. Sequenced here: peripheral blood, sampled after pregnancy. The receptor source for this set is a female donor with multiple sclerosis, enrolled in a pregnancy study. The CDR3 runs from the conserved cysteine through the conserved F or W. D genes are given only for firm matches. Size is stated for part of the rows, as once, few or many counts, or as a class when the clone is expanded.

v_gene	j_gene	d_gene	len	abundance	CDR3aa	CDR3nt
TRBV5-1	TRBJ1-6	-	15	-	CASSLAGTSSSPLHF	TGCGCCAGCAGCTTGGCCGGGACAAGCAGTTCACCCCTCCACTTT
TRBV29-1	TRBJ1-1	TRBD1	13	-	CSGTTGTGSKAFF	TGCAGCGGTACTACCGGGACAGGGAGTAAAGCTTTCTTT
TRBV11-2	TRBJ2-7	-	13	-	CASSDTDSYEQYF	TGTGCCAGCAGCGATACCGACTCTTACGAGCAGTACTTC
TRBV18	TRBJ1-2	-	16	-	CASSPDFGQRPYGYTF	TGTGCCAGCTCCCCAGATTTCGGACAGAGACCCTATGGCTACACCTTC
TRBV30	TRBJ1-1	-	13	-	CAWSQGVRTEAFF	TGTGCCTGGAGTCAAGGGGTCCGCACTGAAGCTTTCTTT
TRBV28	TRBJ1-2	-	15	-	CASLPSQGRWYGYTF	TGTGCCAGCCTTCCATCTCAGGGGAGATGGTATGGCTACACCTTC
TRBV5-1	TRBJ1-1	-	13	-	CASSPGGSTEAFF	TGCGCCAGCAGCCCCGGGGGTAGCACTGAAGCTTTCTTT
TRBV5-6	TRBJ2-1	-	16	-	CASSPEYGGDHNEQFF	TGTGCCAGCAGCCCGGAATATGGCGGGGATCACAATGAGCAGTTCTTC
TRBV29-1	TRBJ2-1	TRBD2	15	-	CSVEEASGGPREQFF	TGCAGCGTTGAAGAGGCCAGCGGGGGACCTCGTGAGCAGTTCTTC
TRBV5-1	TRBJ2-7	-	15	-	CASSPVAGGSYEQYF	TGCGCCAGCAGCCCTGTGGCGGGTGGTTCCTACGAGCAGTACTTC
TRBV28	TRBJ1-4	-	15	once	CASGFLGRGNEKLFF	TGTGCCAGCGGATTCCTGGGCAGGGGTAATGAAAAACTGTTTTTT
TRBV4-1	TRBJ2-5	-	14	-	CASSQDSGTETQYF	TGCGCCAGCAGCCAAGATTCGGGTACGGAGACCCAGTACTTC
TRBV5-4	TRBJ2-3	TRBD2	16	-	CASSLERLAGADTQYF	TGTGCCAGCAGCTTGGAGAGGCTAGCGGGGGCGGATACGCAGTATTTT
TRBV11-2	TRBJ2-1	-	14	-	CASSPHPRVNEQFF	TGTGCCAGCAGCCCTCACCCGAGGGTCAATGAGCAGTTCTTC
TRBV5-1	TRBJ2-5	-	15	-	CASSLSGVYQETQYF	TGCGCCAGCAGCTTGTCAGGGGTATACCAAGAGACCCAGTACTTC
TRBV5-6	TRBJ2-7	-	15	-	CASSPIGEPNYEQYF	TGTGCCAGCAGTCCTATCGGGGAACCAAACTACGAGCAGTACTTC
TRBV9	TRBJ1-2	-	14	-	CASSPPGGHYGYTF	TGTGCCAGCAGCCCCCCCGGGGGTCACTATGGCTACACCTTC
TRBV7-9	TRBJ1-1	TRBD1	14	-	CASSPGRGKYEAFF	TGTGCCAGCAGCCCCGGCAGGGGGAAATATGAAGCTTTCTTT
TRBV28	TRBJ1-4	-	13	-	CASSSGINEKLFF	TGTGCCAGCAGTTCCGGGATTAATGAAAAACTGTTTTTT
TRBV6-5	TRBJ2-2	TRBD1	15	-	CASSFNYRGLGELFF	TGTGCCAGCAGTTTTAACTACAGGGGCCTCGGGGAGCTGTTTTTT
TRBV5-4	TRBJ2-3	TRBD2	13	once	CATGAGGPDTQYF	TGTGCCACGGGGGCGGGAGGGCCAGATACGCAGTATTTT
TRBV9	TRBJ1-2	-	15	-	CASSKGGIPNYGYTF	TGTGCCAGCAGCAAGGGGGGGATCCCTAACTATGGCTACACCTTC
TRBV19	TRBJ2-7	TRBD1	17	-	CASSIRRGTGNRYEQYF	TGTGCCAGTAGTATAAGGAGAGGGACAGGGAACCGCTACGAGCAGTACTTC
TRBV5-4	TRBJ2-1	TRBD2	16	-	CASSPGSSGGYNEQFF	TGTGCCAGCAGCCCCGGTTCTAGCGGGGGATACAATGAGCAGTTCTTC
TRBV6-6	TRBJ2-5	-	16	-	CASRGIAGRSKETQYF	TGTGCCAGCAGGGGGATCGCGGGTCGGTCCAAGGAGACCCAGTACTTC
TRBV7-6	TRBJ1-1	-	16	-	CASSLASGLRGTEAFF	TGTGCCAGCAGCTTAGCCTCAGGGCTTAGGGGCACTGAAGCTTTCTTT
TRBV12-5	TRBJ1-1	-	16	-	CASGLVLGQYLDEAFF	TGTGCTAGTGGTTTGGTACTCGGACAGTACCTCGACGAAGCTTTCTTT
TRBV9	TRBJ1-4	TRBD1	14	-	CASSGGGLGEKLFF	TGTGCCAGCAGCGGAGGGGGCCTGGGGGAAAAACTGTTTTTT
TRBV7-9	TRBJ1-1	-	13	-	CASSLGGAGRLFF	TGTGCCAGCAGCTTAGGCGGGGCGGGTAGGCTTTTCTTT
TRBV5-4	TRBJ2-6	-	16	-	CASSVGLTSGANVLTF	TGTGCCAGCAGCGTGGGACTGACCTCTGGGGCCAACGTCCTGACTTTC
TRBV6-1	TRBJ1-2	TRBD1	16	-	CASSEDRVWVLDGYTF	TGTGCCAGCAGTGAGGACAGGGTGTGGGTCCTTGATGGCTACACCTTC
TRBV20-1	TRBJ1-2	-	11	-	CSALSSLDIYF	TGCAGTGCTCTGTCCAGTCTGGACATCTACTTC
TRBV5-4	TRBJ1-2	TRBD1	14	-	CASSAGQGYYGYTF	TGTGCCAGCAGCGCGGGACAGGGGTACTATGGCTACACCTTC
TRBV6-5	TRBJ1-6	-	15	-	CASSYSRGTGSPLHF	TGTGCCAGCAGTTACTCTCGGGGGACCGGTTCACCCCTCCACTTT
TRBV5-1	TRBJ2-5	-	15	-	CASSLATRGPETQYF	TGCGCCAGCAGCTTGGCGACCAGGGGTCCCGAGACCCAGTACTTC
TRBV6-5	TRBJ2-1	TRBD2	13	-	CASKEREVSEQFF	TGTGCCAGCAAGGAGCGGGAGGTGAGTGAGCAGTTCTTC
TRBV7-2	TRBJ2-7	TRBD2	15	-	CASSFGTSGFYEQYF	TGTGCCAGCAGCTTCGGGACTAGCGGTTTCTACGAGCAGTACTTC
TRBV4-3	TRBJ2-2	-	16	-	CASSQGGGVNTGELFF	TGCGCCAGCAGCCAAGGGGGAGGTGTCAACACCGGGGAGCTGTTTTTT
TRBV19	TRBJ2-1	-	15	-	CASRNRADGLNEQFF	TGTGCCAGTAGGAATCGGGCGGACGGACTCAATGAGCAGTTCTTC
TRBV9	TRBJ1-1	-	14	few	CASSPGTYTTEAFF	TGTGCCAGCAGTCCCGGGACTTATACCACTGAAGCTTTCTTT
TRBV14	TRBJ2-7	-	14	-	CASSFNRDNYEQYF	TGTGCCAGCAGCTTTAACCGGGACAACTACGAGCAGTACTTC
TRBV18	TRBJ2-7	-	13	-	CASGLSGSYEQYF	TGTGCCAGCGGCCTCAGCGGATCCTACGAGCAGTACTTC
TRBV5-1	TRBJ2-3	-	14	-	CASSIGSTGDTQYF	TGCGCCAGCAGCATCGGGTCTACAGGAGATACGCAGTATTTT
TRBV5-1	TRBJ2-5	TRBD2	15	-	CASSLKLAGSETQYF	TGCGCCAGCAGCTTGAAACTAGCGGGATCCGAGACCCAGTACTTC
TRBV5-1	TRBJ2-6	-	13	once	CASSPDRANVLTF	TGCGCCAGCAGCCCCGACAGAGCCAACGTCCTGACTTTC
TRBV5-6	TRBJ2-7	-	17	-	CASSLAPVGDEAREQYF	TGTGCCAGCAGCTTGGCCCCGGTTGGCGACGAAGCGAGGGAGCAGTACTTC
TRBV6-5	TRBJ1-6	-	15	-	CASSPSPTEDSPLHF	TGTGCCAGCAGCCCCTCCCCGACGGAGGATTCACCCCTCCACTTT
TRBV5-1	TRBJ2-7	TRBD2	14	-	CASSAAGTSYEQYF	TGCGCCAGCAGCGCGGCCGGGACTAGCTACGAGCAGTACTTC
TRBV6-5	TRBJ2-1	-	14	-	CASRPPTGTNEQFF	TGTGCCAGCAGACCCCCTACAGGGACCAATGAGCAGTTCTTC
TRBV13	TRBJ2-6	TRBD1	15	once	CASMNRGAGANVLTF	TGTGCCAGCATGAACAGGGGGGCTGGGGCCAACGTCCTGACTTTC
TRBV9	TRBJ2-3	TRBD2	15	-	CASSQRLASTDTQYF	TGTGCCAGCAGCCAGAGACTAGCGAGCACAGATACGCAGTATTTT
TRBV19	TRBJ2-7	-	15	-	CASSPASTGNYEQYF	TGTGCCAGTAGCCCAGCCTCGACGGGGAACTACGAGCAGTACTTC
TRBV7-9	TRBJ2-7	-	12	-	CASSSASPEQYF	TGTGCCAGCAGCTCCGCCAGTCCCGAGCAGTACTTC
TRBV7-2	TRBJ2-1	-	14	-	CASSLRLSNNEQFF	TGTGCCAGCAGCTTACGACTTTCGAACAATGAGCAGTTCTTC